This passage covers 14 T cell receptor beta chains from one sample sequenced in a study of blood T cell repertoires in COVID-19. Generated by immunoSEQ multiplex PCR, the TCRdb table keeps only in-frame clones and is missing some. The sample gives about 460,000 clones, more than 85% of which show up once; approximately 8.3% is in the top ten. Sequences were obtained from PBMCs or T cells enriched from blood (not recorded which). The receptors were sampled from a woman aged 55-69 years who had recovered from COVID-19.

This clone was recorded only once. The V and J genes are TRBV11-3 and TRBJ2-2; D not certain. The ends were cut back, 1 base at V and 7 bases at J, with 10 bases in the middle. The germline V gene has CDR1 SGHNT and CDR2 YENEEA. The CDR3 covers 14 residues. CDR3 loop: CASSLVLSGGELFF. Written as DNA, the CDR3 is TGTGCCAGCAGCTTAGTTTTGAGTGGCGGGGAGCTGTTTTTT.

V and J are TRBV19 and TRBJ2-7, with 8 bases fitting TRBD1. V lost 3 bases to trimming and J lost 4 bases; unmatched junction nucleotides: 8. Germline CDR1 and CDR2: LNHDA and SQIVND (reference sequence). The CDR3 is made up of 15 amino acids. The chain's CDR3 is CASSITGTGGYEQYF. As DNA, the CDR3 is TGTGCCAGTAGTATTACCGGGACAGGAGGGTACGAGCAGTACTTC.

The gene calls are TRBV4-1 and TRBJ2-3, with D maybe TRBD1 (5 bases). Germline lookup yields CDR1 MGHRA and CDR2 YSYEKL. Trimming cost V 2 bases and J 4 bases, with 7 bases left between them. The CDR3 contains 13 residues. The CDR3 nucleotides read TGCGCCAGCAGCCAACAAGGGGCAGATACGCAGTATTTT. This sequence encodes CASSQQGADTQYF.

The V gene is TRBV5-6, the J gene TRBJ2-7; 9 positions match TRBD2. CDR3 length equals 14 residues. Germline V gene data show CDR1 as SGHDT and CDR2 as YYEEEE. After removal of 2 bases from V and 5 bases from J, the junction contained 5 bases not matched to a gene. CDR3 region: CASSFSGSPHEQYV. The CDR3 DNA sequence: TGTGCCAGCAGCTTTAGCGGGAGTCCTCACGAGCAGTACGTC.

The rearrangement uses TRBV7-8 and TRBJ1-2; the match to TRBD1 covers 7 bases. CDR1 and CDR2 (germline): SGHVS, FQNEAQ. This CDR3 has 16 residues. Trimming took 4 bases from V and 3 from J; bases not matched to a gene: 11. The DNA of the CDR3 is TGTGCCAGCAGCTCCCCCCGCGGAGGGGGCGACTATGGCTACACCTTC. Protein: CASSSPRGGGDYGYTF.

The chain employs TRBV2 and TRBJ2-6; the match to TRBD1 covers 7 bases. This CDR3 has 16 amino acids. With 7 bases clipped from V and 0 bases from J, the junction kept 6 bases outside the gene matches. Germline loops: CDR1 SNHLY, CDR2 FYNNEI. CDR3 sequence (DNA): TGTGCCAGCATAGGACAGGCGGCCTCTGGGGCCAACGTCCTGACTTTC. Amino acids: CASIGQAASGANVLTF. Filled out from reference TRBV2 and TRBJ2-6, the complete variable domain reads EPEVTQTPSHQVTQMGQEVILRCVPISNHLYFYWYRQILGQKVEFLVSFYNNEISEKSEIFDDQFSVERPDGSNFTLKIRSTKLEDSAMYFCASIGQAASGANVLTFGAGSRLTVL.

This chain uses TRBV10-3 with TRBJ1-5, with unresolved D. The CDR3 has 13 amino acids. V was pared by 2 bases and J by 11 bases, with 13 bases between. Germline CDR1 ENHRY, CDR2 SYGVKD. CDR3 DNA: TGTGCCATCAGTGAGACCCCTAGGCGGTCCCAGCATTTT. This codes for CAISETPRRSQHF.

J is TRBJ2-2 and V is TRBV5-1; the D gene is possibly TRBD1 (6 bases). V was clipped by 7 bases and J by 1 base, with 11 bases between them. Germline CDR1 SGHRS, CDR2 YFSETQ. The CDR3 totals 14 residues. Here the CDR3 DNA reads TGCGCCAGCCAGAGGACAGTGAACACCGGGGAGCTGTTTTTT. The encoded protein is CASQRTVNTGELFF. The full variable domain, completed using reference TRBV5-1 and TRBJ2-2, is KAGVTQTPRYLIKTRGQQVTLSCSPISGHRSVSWYQQTPGQGLQFLFEYFSETQRNKGNFPGRFSGRQFSNSRSEMNVSTLELGDSALYLCASQRTVNTGELFFGEGSRLTVL.

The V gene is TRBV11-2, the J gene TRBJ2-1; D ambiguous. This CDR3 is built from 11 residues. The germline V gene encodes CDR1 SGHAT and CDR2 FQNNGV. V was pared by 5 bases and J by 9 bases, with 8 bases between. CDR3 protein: CASSLTGEQFF. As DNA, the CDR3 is TGTGCCAGCAGCCTCACGGGTGAGCAGTTCTTC.

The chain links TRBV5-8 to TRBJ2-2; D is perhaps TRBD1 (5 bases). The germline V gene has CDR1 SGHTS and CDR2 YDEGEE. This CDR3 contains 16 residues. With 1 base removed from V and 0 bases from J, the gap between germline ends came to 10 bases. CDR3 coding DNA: TGTGCCAGCAGCTTGCCCAGGGCAGCGAACACCGGGGAGCTGTTTTTT. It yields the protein CASSLPRAANTGELFF.

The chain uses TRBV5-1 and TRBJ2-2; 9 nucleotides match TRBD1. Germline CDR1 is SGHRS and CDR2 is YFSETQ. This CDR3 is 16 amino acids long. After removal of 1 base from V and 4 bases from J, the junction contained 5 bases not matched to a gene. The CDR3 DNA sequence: TGCGCCAGCAGCTTGCGACAGGGGGGGATCACCGGGGAGCTGTTTTTT. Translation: CASSLRQGGITGELFF.

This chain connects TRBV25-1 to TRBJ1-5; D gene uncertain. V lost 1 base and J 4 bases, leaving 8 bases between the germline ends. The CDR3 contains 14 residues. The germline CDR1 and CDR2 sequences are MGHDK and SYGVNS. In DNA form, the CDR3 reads TGTGCCAGCAGTGAATTTGTAGAAAATCAGCCCCAGCATTTT. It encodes CASSEFVENQPQHF.

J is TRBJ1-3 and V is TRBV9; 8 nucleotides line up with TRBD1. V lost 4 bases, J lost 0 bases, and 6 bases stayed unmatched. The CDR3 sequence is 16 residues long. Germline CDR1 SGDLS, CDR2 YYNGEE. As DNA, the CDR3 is TGTGCCAGCAGCCCTCGGACAGGGCGCTCTGGAAACACCATATATTTT. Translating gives CASSPRTGRSGNTIYF.

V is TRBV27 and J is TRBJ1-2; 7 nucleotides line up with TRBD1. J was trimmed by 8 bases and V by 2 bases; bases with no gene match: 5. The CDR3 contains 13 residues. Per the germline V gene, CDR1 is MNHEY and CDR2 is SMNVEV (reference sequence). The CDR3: CASSLTRGSGYTF. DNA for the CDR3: TGTGCCAGCAGTTTAACCAGGGGGTCCGGCTACACCTTC.